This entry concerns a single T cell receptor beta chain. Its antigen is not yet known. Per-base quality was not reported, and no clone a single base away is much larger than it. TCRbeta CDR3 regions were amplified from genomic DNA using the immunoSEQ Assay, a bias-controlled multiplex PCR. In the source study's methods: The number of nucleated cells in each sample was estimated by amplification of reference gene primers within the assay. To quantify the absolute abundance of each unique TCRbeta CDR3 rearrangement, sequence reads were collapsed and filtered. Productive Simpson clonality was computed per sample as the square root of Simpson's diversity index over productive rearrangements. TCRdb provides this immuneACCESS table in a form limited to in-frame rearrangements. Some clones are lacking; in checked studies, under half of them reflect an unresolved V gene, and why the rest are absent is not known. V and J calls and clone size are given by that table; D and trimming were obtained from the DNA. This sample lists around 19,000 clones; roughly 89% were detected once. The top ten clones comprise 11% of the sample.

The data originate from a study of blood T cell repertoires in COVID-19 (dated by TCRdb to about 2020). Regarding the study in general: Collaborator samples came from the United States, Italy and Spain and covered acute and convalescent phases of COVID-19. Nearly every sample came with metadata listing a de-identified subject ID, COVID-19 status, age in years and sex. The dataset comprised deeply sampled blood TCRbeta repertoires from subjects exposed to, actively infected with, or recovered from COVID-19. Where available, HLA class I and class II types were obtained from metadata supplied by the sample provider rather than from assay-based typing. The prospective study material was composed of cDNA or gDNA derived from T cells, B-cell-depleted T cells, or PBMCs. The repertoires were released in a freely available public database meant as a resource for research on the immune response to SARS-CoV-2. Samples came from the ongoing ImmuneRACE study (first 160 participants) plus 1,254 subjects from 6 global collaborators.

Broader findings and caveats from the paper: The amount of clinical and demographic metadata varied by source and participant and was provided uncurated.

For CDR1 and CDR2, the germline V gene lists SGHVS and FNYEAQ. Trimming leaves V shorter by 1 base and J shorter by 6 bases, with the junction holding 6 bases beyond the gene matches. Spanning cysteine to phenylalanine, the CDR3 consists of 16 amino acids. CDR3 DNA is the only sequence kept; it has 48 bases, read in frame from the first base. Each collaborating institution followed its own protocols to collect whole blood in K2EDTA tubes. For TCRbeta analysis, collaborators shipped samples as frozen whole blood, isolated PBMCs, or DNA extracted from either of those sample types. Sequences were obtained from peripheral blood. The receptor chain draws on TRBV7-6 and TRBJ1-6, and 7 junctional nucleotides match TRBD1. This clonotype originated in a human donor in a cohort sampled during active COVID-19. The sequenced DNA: TGTGCCAGCAGCTTAGAGCCGGGACAGCGTAATTCACCCCTCCACTTT. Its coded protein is CASSLEPGQRNSPLHF. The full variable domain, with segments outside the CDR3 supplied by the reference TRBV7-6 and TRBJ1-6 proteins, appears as GAGVSQSPRYKVTKRGQDVALRCDPISGHVSLYWYRQALGQGPEFLTYFNYEAQQDKSGLPNDRFSAERPEGSISTLTIQRTEQRDSAMYRCASSLEPGQRNSPLHFGNGTRLTVT.